This TCR beta chain came from a study of T-cell memory formation after mild COVID-19. Study-wide findings and caveats: Day 15 to 85 contractors were CD4/CD8 balanced; later expanders leaned CD4+. Cross-reactive memory appears to have joined, as suggested by some responding clones showing up in pre-infection memory. Clones that contracted clustered mainly in CM and EM if CD4+ and in EMRA if CD8+.

As regards this clonotype: What it recognizes is unknown.

The TCR alpha and TCR beta cDNA libraries, bearing sample barcodes and UMIs, were generated by 5'RACE using constant-segment primers. TCRdb redid the calling of the 5' RACE reads with MiXCR, one entry per CDR3 protein. This sample has approximately 400,000 distinct CDR3 sequences, with approximately 24% found just once. This CDR3 region has 14 residues. The junction had 10 bases not matched to a gene; V was cut back by 5 bases and J by 6 bases. Germline assignment: CDR1 LNHDA and CDR2 SQIVND (reference sequence). The source is an adult woman who had mild COVID-19 (a few samples of this study predate the infection). Cell type and time point are not known. The sample comprised PBMCs or a T cell subset sorted from them (not recorded which). V is TRBV19 and J is TRBJ2-7, with 7 bases identical to TRBD1. The CDR3 sequence: CASSFAWAGGEQYF. The CDR3 nucleotides are TGTGCCAGTAGTTTCGCCTGGGCAGGGGGCGAGCAGTACTTC.